The subject of this entry is one T cell receptor (beta chain). This CDR3 is built from 16 residues. Between the trimmed V and J ends, which lost 3 bases and 8 bases, there was a span of 23 bases. Germline V gives CDR1 SGDLS, CDR2 YYNGEE. This entry comes from a study of T cell clones after liver transplantation. Study summary: TCRbeta sequencing after a pre-transplant mixed lymphocyte reaction identified graft-donor-reactive clones, later tracked in post-transplant blood. Pre-transplant mixed lymphocyte reactions yielded third-party-reactive TCRbeta sequences as comparators for graft-donor-reactive sequences.

Libraries were prepared by immunoSEQ multiplex PCR; TCRdb keeps only in-frame clonotypes and omits some of them. The table includes 90,000 to 120,000 clones, about 81% detected once. Here the sequenced sample was CD4+ T cells from blood, taken before liver transplant. This clonotype originated in a human donor who received a liver transplant. The chain links TRBV9 to TRBJ1-2; possible D gene TRBD1, 6 bases. The CDR3 region is CASSGGQIQRLNGYTF. CDR3 in DNA: TGTGCCAGCAGCGGAGGACAGATCCAACGCTTGAACGGCTACACCTTC. Based on the CDR3 plus reference TRBV9 and TRBJ1-2, the full variable domain is DSGVTQTPKHLITATGQRVTLRCSPRSGDLSVYWYQQSLDQGLQFLIQYYNGEERAKGNILERFSAQQFPDLHSELNLSSLELGDSALYFCASSGGQIQRLNGYTFGSGTRLTVV.